A selection of T cell receptor beta chains follows, all from one sample in a study of blood T cell dynamics during melanoma immunotherapy. The table came from immunoSEQ multiplex PCR; TCRdb's copy has only in-frame clones and leaves some out. Here the sample spans 13,000 to 15,000 clones, 85% to 90% being singletons. Source: blood, taken from a patient treated with checkpoint blockade. The receptor source for this set is a human donor with melanoma. The conserved cysteine and the conserved F or W are not part of the CDR3 here. The D gene is left open where the match is weak.

d_call v_call cdr3_aa
TRBD1 TRBV19 ASSTAGGESQPQH
. TRBV19 ASTNNFGQLNTEAF
TRBD1 TRBV19 ASSERGRSGYT
TRBD2 TRBV5-4 ASSLAGGGQSEQF
. TRBV9 ASSVSWAANTGELF
. TRBV6-5 ASSSGRVTNYGYT
. TRBV19 ASQPTGTTYEQY
. TRBV14 ASSQGGPVQTQY
. TRBV5-6 ASSLVTLQETQY
. TRBV5-1 ASRPSDLQSGTEAF
. TRBV7-2 ASSPPGGADYGYT
. TRBV4-3 ASSQDYGRKNIQY
. TRBV7-9 ASSLGSGETQY
TRBD1 TRBV19 ASSTGTVNSPLH
TRBD2 TRBV7-8 ASSLTSGEQF